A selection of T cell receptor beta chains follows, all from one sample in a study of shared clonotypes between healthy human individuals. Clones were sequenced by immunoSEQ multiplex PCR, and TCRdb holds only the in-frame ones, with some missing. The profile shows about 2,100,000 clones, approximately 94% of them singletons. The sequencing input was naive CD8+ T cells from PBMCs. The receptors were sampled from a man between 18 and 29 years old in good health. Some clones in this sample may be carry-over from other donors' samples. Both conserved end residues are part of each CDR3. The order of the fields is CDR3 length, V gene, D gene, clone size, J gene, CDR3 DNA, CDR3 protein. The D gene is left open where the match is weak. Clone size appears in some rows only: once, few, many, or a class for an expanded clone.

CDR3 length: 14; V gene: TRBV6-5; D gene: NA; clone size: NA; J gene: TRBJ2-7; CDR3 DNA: TGTGCCAGCAGTGTGGACAGTCGCTCCTACGAGCAGTACTTC; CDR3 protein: CASSVDSRSYEQYF
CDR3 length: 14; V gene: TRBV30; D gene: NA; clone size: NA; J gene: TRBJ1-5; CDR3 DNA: TGTGCCTGGAGTGCTGCCCGGAGCAATCAGCCCCAGCATTTT; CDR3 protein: CAWSAARSNQPQHF
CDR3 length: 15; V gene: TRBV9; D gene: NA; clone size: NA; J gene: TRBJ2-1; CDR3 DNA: TGTGCCAGCAGCCCCCTCGGGGAGACATACAATGAGCAGTTCTTC; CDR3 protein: CASSPLGETYNEQFF
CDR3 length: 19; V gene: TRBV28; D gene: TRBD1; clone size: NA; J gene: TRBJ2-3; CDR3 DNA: TGTGCCAGCAGGCTTACTTGGGCCCAGGGACAGCCAGACACAGATACGCAGTATTTT; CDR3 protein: CASRLTWAQGQPDTDTQYF
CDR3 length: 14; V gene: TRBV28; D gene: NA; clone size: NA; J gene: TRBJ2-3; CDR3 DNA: TGTGCCAGCACCCCAAACGGGATCACTGATACGCAGTATTTT; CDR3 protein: CASTPNGITDTQYF
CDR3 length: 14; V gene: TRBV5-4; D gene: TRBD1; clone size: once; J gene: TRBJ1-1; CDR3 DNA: TGTGCCAGCAGCTTTACAGGGGCCGTTATTGAAGCTTTCTTT; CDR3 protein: CASSFTGAVIEAFF
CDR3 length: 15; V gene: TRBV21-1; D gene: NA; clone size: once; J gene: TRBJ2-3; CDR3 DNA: TGTGCCAGCGGAACTAGCGGGAGGGCCACAGATACGCAGTATTTT; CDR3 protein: CASGTSGRATDTQYF
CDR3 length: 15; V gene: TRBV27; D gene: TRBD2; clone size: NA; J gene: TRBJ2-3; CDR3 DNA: TGTGCCAGCAGTTTAGGGCTAGCGGAAGTTCATACGCAGTATTTT; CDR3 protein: CASSLGLAEVHTQYF
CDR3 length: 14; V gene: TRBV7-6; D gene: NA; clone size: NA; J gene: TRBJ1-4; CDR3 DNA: TGTGCCAGCAGCCCCGGATTAACTAATGAAAAACTGTTTTTT; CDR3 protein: CASSPGLTNEKLFF
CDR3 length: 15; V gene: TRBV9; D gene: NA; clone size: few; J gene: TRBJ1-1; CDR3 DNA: TGTGCCAGCAGCGTAGTATCGTGGGGGGACCCGGAAGCTTTCTTT; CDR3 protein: CASSVVSWGDPEAFF
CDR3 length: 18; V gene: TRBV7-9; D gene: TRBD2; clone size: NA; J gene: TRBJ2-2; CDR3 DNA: TGTGCCAGCAGCCCGTTAGCGGGAGCGGGGCATAGAAGCGGGGAGCTGTTTTTT; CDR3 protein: CASSPLAGAGHRSGELFF
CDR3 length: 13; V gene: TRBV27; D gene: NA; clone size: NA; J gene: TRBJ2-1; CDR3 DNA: TGTGCCAGCAGTTTCAACCACTACAATGAGCAGTTCTTC; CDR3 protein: CASSFNHYNEQFF
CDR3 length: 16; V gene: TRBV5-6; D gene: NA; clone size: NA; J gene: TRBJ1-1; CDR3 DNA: TGTGCCAGCAGCTTGGCTGGAGCAGGGCCGAACACTGAAGCTTTCTTT; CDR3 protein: CASSLAGAGPNTEAFF
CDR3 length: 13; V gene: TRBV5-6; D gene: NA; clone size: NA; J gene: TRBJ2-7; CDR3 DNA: TGTGCCAGCAGCTTCTTCGCAGTCTACGAGCAGTACTTC; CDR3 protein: CASSFFAVYEQYF
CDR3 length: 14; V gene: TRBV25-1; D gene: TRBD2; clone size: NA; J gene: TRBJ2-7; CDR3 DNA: TGTGCCAGCAGTAATAGCGGGAGGGATGGCGAGCAGTACTTC; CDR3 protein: CASSNSGRDGEQYF
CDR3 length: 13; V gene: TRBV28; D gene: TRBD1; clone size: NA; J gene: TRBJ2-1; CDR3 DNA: TGTGCCAGCAGTCCTCCGGGACAGAATGAGCAGTTCTTC; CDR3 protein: CASSPPGQNEQFF
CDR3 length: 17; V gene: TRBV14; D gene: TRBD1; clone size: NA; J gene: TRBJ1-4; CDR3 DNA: TGTGCCAGCAGCCGCCTCCGGGACAGGGTTGGAGGAGAAAAACTGTTTTTT; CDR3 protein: CASSRLRDRVGGEKLFF
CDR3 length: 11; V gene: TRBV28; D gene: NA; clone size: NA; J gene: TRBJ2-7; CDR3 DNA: TGTGCCAGCAGTTTCTTGGACGAGCAGTACTTC; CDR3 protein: CASSFLDEQYF
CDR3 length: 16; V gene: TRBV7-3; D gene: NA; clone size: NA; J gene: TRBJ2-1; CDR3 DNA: TGTGCCAGCAGCTTAAACCCGGGCTTAAGGGGCAATGAGCAGTTCTTC; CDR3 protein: CASSLNPGLRGNEQFF
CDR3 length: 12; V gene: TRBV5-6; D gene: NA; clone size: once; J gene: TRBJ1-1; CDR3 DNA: TGTGCCAGCAGCCCCGGAGACAGCGAAGCTTTCTTT; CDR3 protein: CASSPGDSEAFF
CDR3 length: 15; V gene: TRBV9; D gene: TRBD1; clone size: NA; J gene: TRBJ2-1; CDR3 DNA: TGTGCCAGCAGCGTAACAGGACAGGGGTACAATGAGCAGTTCTTC; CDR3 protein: CASSVTGQGYNEQFF
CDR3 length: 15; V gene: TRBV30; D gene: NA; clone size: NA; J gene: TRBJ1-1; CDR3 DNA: TGTGCCTGGAGTGTGGGAGCAGCTGGGAACACTGAAGCTTTCTTT; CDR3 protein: CAWSVGAAGNTEAFF
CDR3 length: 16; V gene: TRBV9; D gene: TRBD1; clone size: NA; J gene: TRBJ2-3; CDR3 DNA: TGTGCCAGCAGCGTGGGGACAGGGGGTCTCCTAGATACGCAGTATTTT; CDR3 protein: CASSVGTGGLLDTQYF
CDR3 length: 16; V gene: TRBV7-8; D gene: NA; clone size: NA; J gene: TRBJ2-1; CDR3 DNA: TGTGCCAGCAGCTACACCTCGGGACCCCGGGCCAATGAGCAGTTCTTC; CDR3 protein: CASSYTSGPRANEQFF
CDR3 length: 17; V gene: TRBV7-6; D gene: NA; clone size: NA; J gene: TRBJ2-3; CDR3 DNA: TGTGCCAGCAGCCCAAGGACGTTGGCGCTGGGGACAGATACGCAGTATTTT; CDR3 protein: CASSPRTLALGTDTQYF
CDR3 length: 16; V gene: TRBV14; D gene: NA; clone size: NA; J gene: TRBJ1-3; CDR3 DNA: TGTGCCAGCAGCCCGGCCAGTCGCGCTTTGGGAAACACCATATATTTT; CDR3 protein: CASSPASRALGNTIYF
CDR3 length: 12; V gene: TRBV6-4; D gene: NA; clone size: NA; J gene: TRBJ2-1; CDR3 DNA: TGTGCCAGCAGTGAACAGGGCATCGAGTTGTTCTTC; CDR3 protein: CASSEQGIELFF
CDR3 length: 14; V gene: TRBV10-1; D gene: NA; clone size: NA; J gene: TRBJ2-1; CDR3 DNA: TGCGCCAGCAGTGACCCTCCGCAATACAATGAGCAGTTCTTC; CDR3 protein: CASSDPPQYNEQFF
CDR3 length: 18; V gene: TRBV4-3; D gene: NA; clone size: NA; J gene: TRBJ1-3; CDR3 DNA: TGCGCCAGCAGCCAAGATTTAGGCAGGCGGACTTCTGGAAACACCATATATTTT; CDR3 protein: CASSQDLGRRTSGNTIYF
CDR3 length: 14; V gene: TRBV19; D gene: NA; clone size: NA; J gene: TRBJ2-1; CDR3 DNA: TGTGCCAGTAGTACAATTCCGGAGGTAGCCGGTTGGTTCTTC; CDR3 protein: CASSTIPEVAGWFF